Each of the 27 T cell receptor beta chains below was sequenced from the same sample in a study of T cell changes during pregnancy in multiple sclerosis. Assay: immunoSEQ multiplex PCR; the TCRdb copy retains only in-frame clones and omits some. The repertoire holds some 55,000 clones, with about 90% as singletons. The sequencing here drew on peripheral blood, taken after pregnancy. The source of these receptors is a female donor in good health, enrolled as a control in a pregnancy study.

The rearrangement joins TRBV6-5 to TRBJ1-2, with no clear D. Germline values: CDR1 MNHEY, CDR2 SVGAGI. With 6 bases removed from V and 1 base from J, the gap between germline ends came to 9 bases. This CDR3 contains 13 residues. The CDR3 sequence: CASSGVFNYGYTF. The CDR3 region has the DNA TGTGCCAGCAGCGGGGTCTTTAACTATGGCTACACCTTC.

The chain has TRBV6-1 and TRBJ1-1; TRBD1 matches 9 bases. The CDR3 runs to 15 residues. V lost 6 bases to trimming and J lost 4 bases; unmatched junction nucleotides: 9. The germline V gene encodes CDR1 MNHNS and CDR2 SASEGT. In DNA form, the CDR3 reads TGTGCCAGCAGACTCCAAGGACAGGGGACCACTGAAGCTTTCTTT. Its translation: CASRLQGQGTTEAFF.

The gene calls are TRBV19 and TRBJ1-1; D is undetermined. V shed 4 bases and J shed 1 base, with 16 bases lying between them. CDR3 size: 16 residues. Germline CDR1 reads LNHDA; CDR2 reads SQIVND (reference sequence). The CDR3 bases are TGTGCCAGTAGTACCGGGGTGGCCCTCAAGAACACTGAAGCTTTCTTT. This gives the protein CASSTGVALKNTEAFF.

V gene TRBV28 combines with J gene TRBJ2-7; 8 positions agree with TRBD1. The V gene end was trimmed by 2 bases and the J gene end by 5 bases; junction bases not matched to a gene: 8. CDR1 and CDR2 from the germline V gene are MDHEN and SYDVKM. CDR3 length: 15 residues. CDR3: CASSLHGQGSDEQYF. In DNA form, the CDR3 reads TGTGCCAGCAGTTTACACGGACAGGGCAGTGACGAGCAGTACTTC.

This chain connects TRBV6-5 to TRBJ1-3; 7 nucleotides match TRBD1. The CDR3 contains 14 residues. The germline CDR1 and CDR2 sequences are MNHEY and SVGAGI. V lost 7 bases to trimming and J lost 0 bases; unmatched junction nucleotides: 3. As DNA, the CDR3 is TGTGCCAGCATTCGGGACAGCTCTGGAAACACCATATATTTT. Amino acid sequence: CASIRDSSGNTIYF.

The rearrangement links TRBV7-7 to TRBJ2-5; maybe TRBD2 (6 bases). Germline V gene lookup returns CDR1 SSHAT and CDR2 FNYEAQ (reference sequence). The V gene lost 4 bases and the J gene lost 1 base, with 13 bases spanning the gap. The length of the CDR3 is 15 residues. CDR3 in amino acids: CASSYDLGLQETQYF. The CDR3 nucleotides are TGTGCCAGCAGCTACGATTTGGGACTCCAAGAGACCCAGTACTTC.

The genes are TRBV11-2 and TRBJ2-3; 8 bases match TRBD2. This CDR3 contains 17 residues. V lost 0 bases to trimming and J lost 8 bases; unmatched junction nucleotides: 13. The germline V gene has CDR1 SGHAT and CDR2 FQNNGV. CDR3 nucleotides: TGTGCCAGCAGCTTAGAATCCGGACTAGCCGGGGTTATTACGCAGTATTTT. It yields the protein CASSLESGLAGVITQYF. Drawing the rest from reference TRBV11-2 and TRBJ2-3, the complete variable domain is EAGVAQSPRYKIIEKRQSVAFWCNPISGHATLYWYQQILGQGPKLLIQFQNNGVVDDSQLPKDRFSAERLKGVDSTLKIQPAKLEDSAVYLCASSLESGLAGVITQYFGPGTRLTVL.

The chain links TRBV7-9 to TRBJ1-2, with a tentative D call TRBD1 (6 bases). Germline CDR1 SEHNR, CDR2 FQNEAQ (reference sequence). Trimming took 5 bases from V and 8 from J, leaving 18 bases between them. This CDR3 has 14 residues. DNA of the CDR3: TGTGCCAGCAGCACGAGGGGGGGGCAACGAGGCTACACCTTC. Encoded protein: CASSTRGGQRGYTF.

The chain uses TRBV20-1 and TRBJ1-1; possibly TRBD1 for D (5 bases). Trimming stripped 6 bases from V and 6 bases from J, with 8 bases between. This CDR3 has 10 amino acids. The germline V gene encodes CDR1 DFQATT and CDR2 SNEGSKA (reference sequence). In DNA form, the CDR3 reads TGCAGTGCCTGGGGGGCTGAAGCTTTCTTT. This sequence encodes CSAWGAEAFF.

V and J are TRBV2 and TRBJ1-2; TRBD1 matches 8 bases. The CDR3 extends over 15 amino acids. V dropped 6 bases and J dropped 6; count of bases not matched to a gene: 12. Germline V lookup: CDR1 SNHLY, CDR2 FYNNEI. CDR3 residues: CASSRQGSNTNGYTF. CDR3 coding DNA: TGTGCCAGCAGCCGACAGGGGTCGAATACTAATGGCTACACCTTC.

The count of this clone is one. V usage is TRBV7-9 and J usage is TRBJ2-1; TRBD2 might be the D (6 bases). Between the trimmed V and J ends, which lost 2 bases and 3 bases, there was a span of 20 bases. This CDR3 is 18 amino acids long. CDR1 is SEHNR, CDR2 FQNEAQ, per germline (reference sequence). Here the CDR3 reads CASSLRENMNRGYNEQFF. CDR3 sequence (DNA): TGTGCCAGCAGCTTACGGGAGAATATGAATAGGGGCTACAATGAGCAGTTCTTC.

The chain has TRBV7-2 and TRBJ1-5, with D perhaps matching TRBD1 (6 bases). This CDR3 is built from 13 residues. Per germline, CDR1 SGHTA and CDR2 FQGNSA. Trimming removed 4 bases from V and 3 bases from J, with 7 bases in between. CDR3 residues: CASSWDINQPQHF. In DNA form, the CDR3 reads TGTGCCAGCAGCTGGGACATCAATCAGCCCCAGCATTTT.

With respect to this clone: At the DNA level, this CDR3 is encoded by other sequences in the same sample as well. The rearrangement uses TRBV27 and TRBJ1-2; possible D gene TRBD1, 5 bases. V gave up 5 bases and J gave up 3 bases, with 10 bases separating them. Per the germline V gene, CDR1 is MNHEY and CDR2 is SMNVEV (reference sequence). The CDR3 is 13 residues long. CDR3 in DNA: TGTGCCAGCAGTCCCGGGACTTACTATGGCTACACCTTC. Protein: CASSPGTYYGYTF.

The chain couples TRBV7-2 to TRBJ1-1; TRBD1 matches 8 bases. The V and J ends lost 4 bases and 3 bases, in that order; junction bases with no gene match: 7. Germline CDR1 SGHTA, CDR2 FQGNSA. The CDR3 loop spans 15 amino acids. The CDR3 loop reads CASSSYRGWDTEAFF. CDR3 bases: TGTGCCAGCAGCTCATACAGGGGGTGGGACACTGAAGCTTTCTTT.

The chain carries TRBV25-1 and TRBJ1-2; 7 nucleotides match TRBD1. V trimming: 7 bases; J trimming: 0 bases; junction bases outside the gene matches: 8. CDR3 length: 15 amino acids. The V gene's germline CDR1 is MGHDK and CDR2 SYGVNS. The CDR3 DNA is TGTGCCAGCAACAGGGGAGAGGGGGCTAACTATGGCTACACCTTC. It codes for CASNRGEGANYGYTF.

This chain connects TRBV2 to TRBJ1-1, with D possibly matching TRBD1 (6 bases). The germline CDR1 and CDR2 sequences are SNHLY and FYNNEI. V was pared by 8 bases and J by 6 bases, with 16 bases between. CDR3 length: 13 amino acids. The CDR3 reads CASADEGGAEAFF. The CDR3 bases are TGTGCCAGCGCTGATGAGGGGGGGGCTGAAGCTTTCTTT.

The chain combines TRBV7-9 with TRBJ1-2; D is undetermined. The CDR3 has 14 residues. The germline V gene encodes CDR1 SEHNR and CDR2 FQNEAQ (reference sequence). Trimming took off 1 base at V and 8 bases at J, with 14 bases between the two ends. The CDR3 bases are TGTGCCAGCAGCTTAGTTGCCGGGTTCGGAGGCTACACCTTC. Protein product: CASSLVAGFGGYTF.

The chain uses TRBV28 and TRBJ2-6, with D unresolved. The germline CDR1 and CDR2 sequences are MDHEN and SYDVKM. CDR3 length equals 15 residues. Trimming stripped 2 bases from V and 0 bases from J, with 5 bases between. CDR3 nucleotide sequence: TGTGCCAGCAGTTTAACAAGCTCTGGGGCCAACGTCCTGACTTTC. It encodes CASSLTSSGANVLTF.

The CDR3: CASSVAVGGAEKLFF. The CDR3 bases are TGTGCCAGCAGCGTAGCCGTAGGGGGAGCGGAAAAACTGTTTTTT. This chain joins TRBV9 and TRBJ1-4, with D tentatively TRBD1 (6 bases). Germline V gene sequence: CDR1 SGDLS, CDR2 YYNGEE. Trimming took 0 bases from V and 8 from J, leaving 14 bases between them. The CDR3 totals 15 residues.

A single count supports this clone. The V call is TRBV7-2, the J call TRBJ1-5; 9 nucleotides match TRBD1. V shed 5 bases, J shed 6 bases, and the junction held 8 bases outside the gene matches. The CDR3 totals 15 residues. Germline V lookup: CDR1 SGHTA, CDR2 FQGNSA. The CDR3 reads CASSTTGGAGQPQHF. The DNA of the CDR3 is TGTGCCAGCAGCACTACAGGGGGCGCGGGTCAGCCCCAGCATTTT. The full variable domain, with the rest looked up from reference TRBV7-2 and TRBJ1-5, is GAGVSQSPSNKVTEKGKDVELRCDPISGHTALYWYRQSLGQGLEFLIYFQGNSAPDKSGLPSDRFSAERTGGSVSTLTIQRTQQEDSAVYLCASSTTGGAGQPQHFGDGTRLSIL.

DNA of the CDR3: TGTGCCAGCAGCCAGAACAGGGACCACTACGAGCAGTACTTC. This encodes CASSQNRDHYEQYF. The genes are TRBV7-2 and TRBJ2-7; D may be TRBD1 (6 bases). The CDR3 contains 14 residues. Looked up from germline, CDR1 is SGHTA and CDR2 is FQGNSA. V lost 5 bases, J lost 3 bases, and 14 bases lay in between.

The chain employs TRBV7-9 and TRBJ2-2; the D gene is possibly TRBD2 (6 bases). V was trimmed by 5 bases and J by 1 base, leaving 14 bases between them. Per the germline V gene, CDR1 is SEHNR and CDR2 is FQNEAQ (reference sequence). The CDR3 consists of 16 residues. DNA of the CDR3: TGTGCCAGCAGCAGAGCCGGGACTTGGAACACCGGGGAGCTGTTTTTT. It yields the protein CASSRAGTWNTGELFF.

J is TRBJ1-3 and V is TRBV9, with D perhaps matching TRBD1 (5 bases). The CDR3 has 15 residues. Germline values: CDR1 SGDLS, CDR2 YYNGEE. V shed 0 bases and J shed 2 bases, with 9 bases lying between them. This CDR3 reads CASSVGGAPGNTIYF. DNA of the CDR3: TGTGCCAGCAGCGTAGGGGGCGCCCCTGGAAACACCATATATTTT.

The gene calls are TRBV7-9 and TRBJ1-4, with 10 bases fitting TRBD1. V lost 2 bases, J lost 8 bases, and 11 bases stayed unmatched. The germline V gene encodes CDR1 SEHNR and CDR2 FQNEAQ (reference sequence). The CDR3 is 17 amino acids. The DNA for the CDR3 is TGTGCCAGCAGCTTATCCCCCCGGACAGGGGGTAGGGAAAAACTGTTTTTT. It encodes CASSLSPRTGGREKLFF. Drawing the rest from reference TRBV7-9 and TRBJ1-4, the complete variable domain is DTGVSQNPRHKITKRGQNVTFRCDPISEHNRLYWYRQTLGQGPEFLTYFQNEAQLEKSRLLSDRFSAERPKGSFSTLEIQRTEQGDSAMYLCASSLSPRTGGREKLFFGSGTQLSVL.

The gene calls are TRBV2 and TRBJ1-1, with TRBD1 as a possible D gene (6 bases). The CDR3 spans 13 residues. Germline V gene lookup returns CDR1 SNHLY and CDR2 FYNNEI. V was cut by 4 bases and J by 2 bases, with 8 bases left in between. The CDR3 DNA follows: TGTGCCAGCAGTGCACAGGGCAACACTGAAGCTTTCTTT. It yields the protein CASSAQGNTEAFF.

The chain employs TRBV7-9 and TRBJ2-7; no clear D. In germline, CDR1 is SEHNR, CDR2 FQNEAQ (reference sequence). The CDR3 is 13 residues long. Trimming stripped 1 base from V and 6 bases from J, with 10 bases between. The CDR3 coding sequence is TGTGCCAGCAGCTTAGGGGCAGGCTCCGAGCAGTACTTC. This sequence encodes CASSLGAGSEQYF.

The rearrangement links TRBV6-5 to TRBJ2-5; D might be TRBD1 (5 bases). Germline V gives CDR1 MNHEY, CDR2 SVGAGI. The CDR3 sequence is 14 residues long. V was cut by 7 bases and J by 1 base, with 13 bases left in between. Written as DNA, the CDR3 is TGTGCCAGCACCAGGGATCCTACCCAAGAGACCCAGTACTTC. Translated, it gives CASTRDPTQETQYF.